The next 32 T cell receptor beta chains were all read from a single sample in a study of cytomegalovirus exposure and HLA in healthy donors (dated by TCRdb to about 2017). The library was built by means of the immunoSEQ multiplex PCR assay. The multiplex PCR relied on a mix of 60 forward primers for TCR Vbeta segments and 13 reverse primers for TCR Jbeta segments. The immuneACCESS repertoire file appears here via TCRdb, limited to in-frame rearrangements. These files lack a portion of the clones; in checked studies, under half of the deficit traces to unresolved V genes, and the cause of the others is not known. In all, the sample holds 85,000 to 100,000 clones, and around 64% of those were seen once. Together, the top ten hold roughly 2.5% of the sample. Sequenced material: PBMCs. Receptors were obtained from a human donor in good health.

The chain couples TRBV6-6 to TRBJ1-1; D perhaps matches TRBD1 (6 bases). The CDR3 totals 13 residues. The ends were cut back, 6 bases at V and 1 base at J, with 9 bases in the middle. The germline CDR1 and CDR2 sequences are MNHNY and SVGAGI (reference sequence). This CDR3 reads CASRTGQNTEAFF. CDR3 bases: TGTGCCAGCAGGACGGGACAGAACACTGAAGCTTTCTTT.

V usage is TRBV5-4 and J usage is TRBJ2-2; D is unclear. Trimming pared 0 bases from V and 7 bases from J, leaving 4 bases between. The CDR3 loop spans 12 amino acids. Germline CDR1 and CDR2: SGHNT and YYREEE (reference sequence). The CDR3: CASSLAIGELFF. DNA for the CDR3: TGTGCCAGCAGCTTGGCAATCGGGGAGCTGTTTTTT. Full variable domain (outside the CDR3, taken from reference TRBV5-4 and TRBJ2-2): ETGVTQSPTHLIKTRGQQVTLRCSSQSGHNTVSWYQQALGQGPQFIFQYYREEENGRGNFPPRFSGLQFPNYSSELNVNALELDDSALYLCASSLAIGELFFGEGSRLTVL.

This chain connects TRBV19 to TRBJ1-4; TRBD1 aligns across 9 bases. Germline V CDR1 and CDR2: LNHDA, SQIVND (reference sequence). J lost 5 bases, V lost 11 bases, and 9 bases had no gene match. The CDR3 covers 14 residues. Here the CDR3 DNA reads TGTGCCGTATTTCCGGGACAGGGAAATGAAAAACTGTTTTTT. It is translated as CAVFPGQGNEKLFF.

This clone was seen only a few times. The CDR3 coding sequence is TGCGCCAGCCGGGGGGACACTGAAGCTTTCTTT. Encoded protein: CASRGDTEAFF. This chain links TRBV5-1 with TRBJ1-1, with a tentative D call TRBD1 (5 bases). CDR1 is SGHRS and CDR2 is YFSETQ in the germline V gene. The CDR3 runs 11 residues. Trimming took 7 bases from V and 3 from J, leaving 7 bases between them.

This clone was detected a few times. The chain recombines TRBV12-5 with TRBJ2-3, with D possibly TRBD1 on 7 matching bases. Trimming left V 1 base short and J 0 bases short, with 17 bases between. Germline loops: CDR1 LGHNT, CDR2 FRNRAP. The CDR3 length is 18 residues. The CDR3 is CASGLGPQGGSSTDTQYF. CDR3 DNA sequence: TGTGCTAGTGGTTTGGGGCCCCAGGGGGGCTCTAGCACAGATACGCAGTATTTT.

The CDR3 loop reads CASSRGQSMNTEAFF. The CDR3 DNA sequence: TGCGCCAGCAGCCGAGGCCAGAGTATGAACACTGAAGCTTTCTTT. The V gene is TRBV4-1, the J gene TRBJ1-1; D is unresolved. The CDR3 sequence is 15 residues long. V was cut by 4 bases and J by 0 bases, with 12 bases left in between. Germline V CDR1 and CDR2: MGHRA, YSYEKL.

This rearrangement joins TRBV7-9 to TRBJ1-5; unclear D gene. In germline, CDR1 is SEHNR, CDR2 FQNEAQ (reference sequence). V shed 0 bases and J shed 0 bases, with 12 bases lying between them. There are 17 residues in the CDR3. CDR3 nucleotides: TGTGCCAGCAGCTTAGCACCGGAGACCCATAGCAATCAGCCCCAGCATTTT. Its translation is CASSLAPETHSNQPQHF.

This clone showed up just a few times. CDR3 DNA sequence: TGTGCCAGCAGTCCCGGGACAGGGGGCTCTGAAGCTTTCTTT. As protein: CASSPGTGGSEAFF. This rearrangement joins TRBV28 to TRBJ1-1; TRBD1 agrees at 12 bases. Germline CDR1 MDHEN, CDR2 SYDVKM. This CDR3 is 14 amino acids long. Trimming at V came to 5 bases and at J to 6 bases, leaving 4 bases not matched to a gene. Drawing the rest from reference TRBV28 and TRBJ1-1, the complete variable domain is DVKVTQSSRYLVKRTGEKVFLECVQDMDHENMFWYRQDPGLGLRLIYFSYDVKMKEKGDIPEGYSVSREKKERFSLILESASTNQTSMYLCASSPGTGGSEAFFGQGTRLTVV.

This clone has only a few counts. This chain links TRBV13 with TRBJ2-7; 9 nucleotides agree with TRBD1. The CDR3 consists of 13 residues. CDR1 is PRHDT and CDR2 is FYEKMQ in the germline V gene (reference sequence). The V segment lost 5 bases and the J segment 4 bases; nucleotides outside the gene matches: 3. This CDR3 reads CASSEDRGYEQYF. The CDR3 DNA sequence: TGTGCCAGCAGCGAGGACAGGGGTTACGAGCAGTACTTC.

The chain carries TRBV30 and TRBJ1-1; TRBD1 might be the D (5 bases). Germline values: CDR1 GTSNPN, CDR2 SVGIG (reference sequence). Trimming stripped 3 bases from V and 3 bases from J, with 11 bases between. The CDR3 has 13 amino acids. CDR3 nucleotides: TGTGCCTGGAGCTCCCGGGGGGACACTGAAGCTTTCTTT. Amino acids: CAWSSRGDTEAFF.

This rearrangement joins TRBV7-3 to TRBJ2-3; the D gene is possibly TRBD2 (6 bases). The CDR3 covers 14 residues. Germline loops: CDR1 SGHTA, CDR2 FQGTGA. Between the trimmed V and J ends, which lost 5 bases and 1 base, there was a span of 10 bases. CDR3 in amino acids: CASSLSGGTDTQYF. The CDR3 nucleotides read TGTGCCAGCAGCCTCTCGGGGGGCACAGATACGCAGTATTTT.

The rearrangement joins TRBV5-1 to TRBJ2-7; D remains unclear. Trimming left V 0 bases short and J 1 base short, with 8 bases between. The CDR3 has 14 residues. Germline loops: CDR1 SGHRS, CDR2 YFSETQ. The CDR3: CASSLVQQSYEQYF. The DNA of the CDR3 is TGCGCCAGCAGCTTGGTACAACAGTCCTACGAGCAGTACTTC. The whole variable domain, remainder taken from reference TRBV5-1 and TRBJ2-7, is KAGVTQTPRYLIKTRGQQVTLSCSPISGHRSVSWYQQTPGQGLQFLFEYFSETQRNKGNFPGRFSGRQFSNSRSEMNVSTLELGDSALYLCASSLVQQSYEQYFGPGTRLTVT.

This chain connects TRBV5-4 to TRBJ2-7; TRBD1 matches at 9 bases. Looked up from germline, CDR1 is SGHNT and CDR2 is YYREEE (reference sequence). The CDR3 contains 14 residues. J gave up 6 bases and V 3 bases, and 7 bases lay outside the gene matches. CDR3 in DNA: TGTGCCAGCAGCTCGCCGACAGGGGGGGGCGAGCAGTACTTC. Residues: CASSSPTGGGEQYF.

The chain uses TRBV5-4 and TRBJ2-5; 9 bases are shared with TRBD2. The J segment lost 11 bases and the V segment lost 2 bases, leaving 13 bases of the junction unmatched. The CDR3 is 15 residues long. Germline V lookup: CDR1 SGHNT, CDR2 YYREEE (reference sequence). The chain's CDR3 is CASSFRSGGPPLQYF. The CDR3 DNA reads as TGTGCCAGCAGCTTTAGGAGCGGGGGGCCCCCCTTGCAGTACTTC.

In its sample, this clone ranks as medium-sized. The rearrangement uses TRBV7-9 and TRBJ2-7; D is possibly TRBD1 (6 bases). This CDR3 is 15 amino acids long. Germline values: CDR1 SEHNR, CDR2 FQNEAQ (reference sequence). Trimming took off 4 bases at V and 5 bases at J, with 18 bases between the two ends. The CDR3 nucleotides are TGTGCCAGCAGCTCACCGGATGTGGGGGCCCACGAGCAGTACTTC. Translation gives CASSSPDVGAHEQYF.

The chain couples TRBV7-2 to TRBJ2-5; 13 nucleotides align to TRBD2. V shed 5 bases, J shed 5 bases, and the junction held 14 bases outside the gene matches. The germline V gene has CDR1 SGHTA and CDR2 FQGNSA. This CDR3 contains 18 residues. The CDR3 DNA is TGTGCCAGCAGCCCTAGCGCACTAGCGGGGGGGCTCTGGGAGACCCAGTACTTC. Translating gives CASSPSALAGGLWETQYF.

The chain is built from TRBV19 and TRBJ2-1; TRBD1 is a possible D gene (6 bases). This CDR3 is 12 amino acids long. CDR1 is LNHDA, CDR2 SQIVND, per germline (reference sequence). With 6 bases removed from V and 5 bases from J, the gap between germline ends came to 8 bases. Here the CDR3 DNA reads TGTGCCAGTAGACAGGGTCACAATGAGCAGTTCTTC. This codes for CASRQGHNEQFF.

This clone came up a few times. The rearrangement uses TRBV18 and TRBJ2-1, with TRBD1 matching over 7 bases. CDR1 and CDR2 (germline): KGHSH, LQKENI. V lost 3 bases to trimming and J lost 12 bases; unmatched junction nucleotides: 14. The CDR3 has 15 residues. The CDR3 region has the DNA TGTGCCAGCTCACCGCAGGGACAGTGGGCTTTCGCGCAGTTCTTC. It encodes CASSPQGQWAFAQFF.

The genes are TRBV5-1 and TRBJ2-1; D may be TRBD2 (5 bases). Germline assignment: CDR1 SGHRS and CDR2 YFSETQ. V lost 3 bases and J 0 bases, leaving 13 bases between the germline ends. There are 16 residues in the CDR3. CDR3 DNA: TGCGCCAGCAGCTCCTACCTTGGGAGCTCCTACAATGAGCAGTTCTTC. Its translation is CASSSYLGSSYNEQFF.

This chain connects TRBV6-6 to TRBJ1-6; D not certain. V shed 2 bases and J shed 7 bases, with 12 bases lying between them. This CDR3 is 15 amino acids long. Looked up from germline, CDR1 is MNHNY and CDR2 is SVGAGI (reference sequence). The chain's CDR3 is CASSYGATANSPLHF. The CDR3 nucleotides read TGTGCCAGCAGTTACGGAGCGACCGCCAATTCACCCCTCCACTTT.

Only a few counts were recorded for this clone. The chain combines TRBV2 with TRBJ1-1, with TRBD1 matching over 9 bases. The ends lost 11 bases at V and 2 bases at J; junction bases unmatched: 12. The CDR3 contains 15 residues. Germline assignment: CDR1 SNHLY and CDR2 FYNNEI. This chain's CDR3 is CAGDRDREINTEAFF. The CDR3 nucleotides read TGTGCCGGGGACCGGGACAGGGAGATAAACACTGAAGCTTTCTTT. The full variable domain, in which reference TRBV2 and TRBJ1-1 provide the parts outside the CDR3, is EPEVTQTPSHQVTQMGQEVILRCVPISNHLYFYWYRQILGQKVEFLVSFYNNEISEKSEIFDDQFSVERPDGSNFTLKIRSTKLEDSAMYFCAGDRDREINTEAFFGQGTRLTVV.

This rearrangement joins TRBV6-5 to TRBJ2-2; 7 bases agree with TRBD1. With 4 bases clipped from V and 3 bases from J, the junction kept 5 bases outside the gene matches. Looked up from germline, CDR1 is MNHEY and CDR2 is SVGAGI. The CDR3 spans 15 residues. The CDR3 loop is CASSSRDRYTGELFF. CDR3 in DNA: TGTGCCAGCAGTTCCCGGGACAGATACACCGGGGAGCTGTTTTTT.

There are a few counts of this clone. The rearrangement joins TRBV4-1 to TRBJ2-3; 14 bases are a match to TRBD2. Germline V gives CDR1 MGHRA, CDR2 YSYEKL. The CDR3 extends over 19 amino acids. Germline trimming cut 0 bases from V and 0 bases from J; bases unmatched to any gene: 5. CDR3 nucleotides: TGCGCCAGCAGCCAAGATAGGACTAGCGGGGGGTTAAGCACAGATACGCAGTATTTT. Translating gives CASSQDRTSGGLSTDTQYF.

This chain uses TRBV11-3 with TRBJ2-7, with D maybe TRBD2 (6 bases). The V end was cut by 0 bases, the J end by 7 bases, with 13 bases between. CDR3 length: 14 amino acids. Germline lookup yields CDR1 SGHNT and CDR2 YENEEA. CDR3 coding DNA: TGTGCCAGCAGCTTAGATCGATACCGGGAGGAGCAGTACTTC. It codes for CASSLDRYREEQYF.

This chain joins TRBV25-1 and TRBJ1-1; possibly TRBD1 for D (5 bases). The CDR3 length is 14 residues. Germline CDR1 is MGHDK and CDR2 is SYGVNS. Trimming took 8 bases from V and 1 from J, leaving 14 bases between them. Written as DNA, the CDR3 is TGTGCCAGCTCCTACGGGGGTAAGAACACTGAAGCTTTCTTT. This encodes CASSYGGKNTEAFF. Full variable domain (rest looked up from reference TRBV25-1 and TRBJ1-1): EADIYQTPRYLVIGTGKKITLECSQTMGHDKMYWYQQDPGMELHLIHYSYGVNSTEKGDLSSESTVSRIRTEHFPLTLESARPSHTSQYLCASSYGGKNTEAFFGQGTRLTVV.

The CDR3 region is CASSLISGSTDTQYF. As DNA, the CDR3 is TGTGCCAGCAGCTTAATTAGCGGTAGCACAGATACGCAGTATTTT. The chain has TRBV7-3 and TRBJ2-3; a weak D match, TRBD2 (6 bases). Trimming took 1 base from V and 0 from J, leaving 8 bases between them. The CDR3 runs to 15 residues. Looked up from germline, CDR1 is SGHTA and CDR2 is FQGTGA.

V usage is TRBV7-9 and J usage is TRBJ1-2; D is uncertain. Between the trimmed V and J ends, which lost 5 bases and 4 bases, there was a span of 14 bases. Germline CDR1 is SEHNR and CDR2 is FQNEAQ (reference sequence). This CDR3 region has 14 residues. CDR3 sequence (DNA): TGTGCCAGCAGCCCCGGCGGCGGCTCCTATGGCTACACCTTC. It specifies CASSPGGGSYGYTF.

The chain has TRBV10-3 and TRBJ2-5; 7 bases agree with TRBD2. Looked up from germline, CDR1 is ENHRY and CDR2 is SYGVKD. V dropped 8 bases and J dropped 5; count of bases not matched to a gene: 14. This CDR3 contains 15 residues. CDR3 loop: CAISLTGGGRETQYF. CDR3 DNA sequence: TGTGCCATCTCCCTGACGGGGGGTGGTCGGGAGACCCAGTACTTC.

This chain's CDR3 is CASSFTSGRNEQFF. CDR3 sequence (DNA): TGCGCCAGCAGCTTCACTAGCGGACGGAATGAGCAGTTCTTC. The genes are TRBV5-1 and TRBJ2-1; 8 bases agree with TRBD2. The CDR3 covers 14 residues. J lost 7 bases, V lost 2 bases, and 5 bases had no gene match. Germline assignment: CDR1 SGHRS and CDR2 YFSETQ.

The chain couples TRBV19 to TRBJ2-2; D might be TRBD1 (6 bases). Germline loops: CDR1 LNHDA, CDR2 SQIVND (reference sequence). Trimming left V 5 bases short and J 5 bases short, with 9 bases between. The CDR3 totals 13 residues. The CDR3 loop is CASSLTGTGELFF. The CDR3 DNA follows: TGTGCCAGTAGTCTAACAGGGACCGGGGAGCTGTTTTTT.

This clone is a singleton in its sample. The chain has TRBV20-1 and TRBJ2-7, with 8 bases that match TRBD1. Germline V gene data show CDR1 as DFQATT and CDR2 as SNEGSKA (reference sequence). The CDR3 length is 11 residues. The ends lost 6 bases at V and 5 bases at J; junction bases unmatched: 3. The CDR3 nucleotides read TGCAGTGCCTCGGACAGGGACGAGCAGTACTTC. It yields the protein CSASDRDEQYF.

This chain connects TRBV18 to TRBJ1-2; TRBD1 aligns across 9 bases. Germline V gene lookup returns CDR1 KGHSH and CDR2 LQKENI. The ends lost 6 bases at V and 2 bases at J; junction bases unmatched: 7. This CDR3 comprises 15 residues. CDR3: CASSPVGQGNYGYTF. In DNA form, the CDR3 reads TGTGCCAGCTCGCCAGTGGGACAGGGAAACTATGGCTACACCTTC.